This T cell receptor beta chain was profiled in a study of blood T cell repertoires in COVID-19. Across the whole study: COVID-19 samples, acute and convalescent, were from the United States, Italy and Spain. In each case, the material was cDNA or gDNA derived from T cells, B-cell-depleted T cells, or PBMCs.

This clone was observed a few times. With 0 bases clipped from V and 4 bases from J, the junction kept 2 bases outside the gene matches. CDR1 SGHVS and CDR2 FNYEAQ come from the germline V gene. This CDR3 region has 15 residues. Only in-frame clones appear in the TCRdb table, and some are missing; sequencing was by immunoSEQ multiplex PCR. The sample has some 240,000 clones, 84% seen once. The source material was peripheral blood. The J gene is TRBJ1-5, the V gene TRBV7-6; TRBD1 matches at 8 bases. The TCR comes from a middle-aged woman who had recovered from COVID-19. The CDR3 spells CASSLATGDNQPQHF. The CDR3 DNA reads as TGTGCCAGCAGCTTAGCGACAGGGGATAATCAGCCCCAGCATTTT.